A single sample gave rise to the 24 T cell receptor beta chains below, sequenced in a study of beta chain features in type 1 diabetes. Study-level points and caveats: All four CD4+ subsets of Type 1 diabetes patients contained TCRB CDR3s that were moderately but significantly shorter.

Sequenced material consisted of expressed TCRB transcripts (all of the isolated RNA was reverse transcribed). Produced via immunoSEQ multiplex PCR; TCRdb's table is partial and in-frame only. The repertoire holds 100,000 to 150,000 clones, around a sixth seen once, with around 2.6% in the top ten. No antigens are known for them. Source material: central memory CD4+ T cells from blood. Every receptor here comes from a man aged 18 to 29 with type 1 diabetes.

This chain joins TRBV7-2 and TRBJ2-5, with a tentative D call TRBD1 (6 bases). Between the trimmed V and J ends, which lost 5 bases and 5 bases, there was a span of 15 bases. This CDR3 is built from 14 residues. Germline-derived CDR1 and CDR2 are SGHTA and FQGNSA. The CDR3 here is CASSPARGMETQYF. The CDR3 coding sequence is TGTGCCAGCAGCCCCGCCAGGGGTATGGAGACCCAGTACTTC.

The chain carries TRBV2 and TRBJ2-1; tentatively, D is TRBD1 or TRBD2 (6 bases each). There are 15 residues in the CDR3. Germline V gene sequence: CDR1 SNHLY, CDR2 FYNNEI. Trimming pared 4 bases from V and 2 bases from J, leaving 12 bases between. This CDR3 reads CASSGNREAYNEQFF. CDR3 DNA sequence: TGTGCCAGCAGTGGGAACAGGGAGGCCTACAATGAGCAGTTCTTC.

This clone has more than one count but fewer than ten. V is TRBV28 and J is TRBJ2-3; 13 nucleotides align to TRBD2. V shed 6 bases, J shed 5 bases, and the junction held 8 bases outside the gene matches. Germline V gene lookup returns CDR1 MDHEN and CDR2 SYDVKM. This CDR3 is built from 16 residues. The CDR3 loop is CASSLGTSGARDTQYF. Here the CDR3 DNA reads TGTGCCAGCAGCCTTGGGACTAGCGGGGCCAGAGATACGCAGTATTTT.

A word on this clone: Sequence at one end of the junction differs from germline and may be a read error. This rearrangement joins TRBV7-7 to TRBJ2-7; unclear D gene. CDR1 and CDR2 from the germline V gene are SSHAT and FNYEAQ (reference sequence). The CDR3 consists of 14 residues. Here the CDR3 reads CASSLGGESYEQYF. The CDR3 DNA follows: TGTGCTAGCAGCTTAGGTGGGGAATCCTACGAGCAGTACTTC.

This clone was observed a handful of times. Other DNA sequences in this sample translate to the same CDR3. The CDR3 here is CASSEGLNTGELFF. The CDR3 nucleotides are TGTGCCAGCAGTGAGGGGCTCAACACCGGGGAGCTGTTTTTT. V is TRBV6-4 and J is TRBJ2-2; D is possibly TRBD1 (5 bases). V was shortened by 3 bases and J by 2 bases, with 7 bases between the two germline ends. The CDR3 is made up of 14 amino acids. Germline CDR1 MRHNA, CDR2 SNTAGT.

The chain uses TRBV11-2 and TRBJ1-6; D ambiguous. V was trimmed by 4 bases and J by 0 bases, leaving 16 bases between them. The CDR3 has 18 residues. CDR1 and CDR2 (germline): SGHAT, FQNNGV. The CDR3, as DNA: TGTGCCAGCAGCTCAAACGTGGGGTTAAACTCCTATAATTCACCCCTCCACTTT. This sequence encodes CASSSNVGLNSYNSPLHF. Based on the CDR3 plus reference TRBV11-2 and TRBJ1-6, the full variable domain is EAGVAQSPRYKIIEKRQSVAFWCNPISGHATLYWYQQILGQGPKLLIQFQNNGVVDDSQLPKDRFSAERLKGVDSTLKIQPAKLEDSAVYLCASSSNVGLNSYNSPLHFGNGTRLTVT.

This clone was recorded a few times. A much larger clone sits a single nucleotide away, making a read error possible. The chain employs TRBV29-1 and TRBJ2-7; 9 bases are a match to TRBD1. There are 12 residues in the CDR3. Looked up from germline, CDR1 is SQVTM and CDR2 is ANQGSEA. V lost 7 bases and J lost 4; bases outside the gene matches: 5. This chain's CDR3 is CSGGTGLYEQYF. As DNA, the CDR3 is TGCAGCGGCGGGACAGGGCTATACGAGCAGTACTTC.

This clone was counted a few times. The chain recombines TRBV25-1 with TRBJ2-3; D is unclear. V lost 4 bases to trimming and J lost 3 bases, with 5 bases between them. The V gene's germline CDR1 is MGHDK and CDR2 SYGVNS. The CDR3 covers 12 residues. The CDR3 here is CASSGLTDTQYF. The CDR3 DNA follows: TGTGCCAGCAGTGGTCTTACAGATACGCAGTATTTT.

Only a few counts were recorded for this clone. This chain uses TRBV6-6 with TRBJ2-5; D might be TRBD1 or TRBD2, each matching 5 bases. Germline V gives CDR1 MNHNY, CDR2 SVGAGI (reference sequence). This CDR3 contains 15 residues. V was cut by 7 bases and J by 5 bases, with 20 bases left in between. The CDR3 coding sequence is TGTGCCAGCACCCCCACCCGGGACCCCGGGGAGACCCAGTACTTC. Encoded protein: CASTPTRDPGETQYF.

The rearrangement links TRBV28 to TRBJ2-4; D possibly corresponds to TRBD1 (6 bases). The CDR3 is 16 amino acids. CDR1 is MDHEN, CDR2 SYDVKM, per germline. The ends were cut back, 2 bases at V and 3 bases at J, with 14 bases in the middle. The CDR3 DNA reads TGTGCCAGCAGTTTAGGGAACCCAGGGGTCAAAAACATTCAGTACTTC. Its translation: CASSLGNPGVKNIQYF.

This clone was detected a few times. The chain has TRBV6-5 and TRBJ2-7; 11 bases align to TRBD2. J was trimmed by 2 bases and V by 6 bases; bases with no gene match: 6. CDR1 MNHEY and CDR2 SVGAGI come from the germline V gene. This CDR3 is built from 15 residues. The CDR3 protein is CASRIAGGQTYEQYF. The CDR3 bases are TGTGCCAGCAGGATAGCGGGAGGGCAAACCTACGAGCAGTACTTC.

The chain's CDR3 is CATHIQGSSPQHF. The DNA of the CDR3 is TGTGCCACTCATATACAGGGATCGTCGCCCCAGCATTTT. V usage is TRBV28 and J usage is TRBJ1-5, with a weak D call TRBD1 (6 bases). The CDR3 length is 13 residues. Germline V gene lookup returns CDR1 MDHEN and CDR2 SYDVKM. V gave up 10 bases and J gave up 9 bases, with 19 bases separating them.

CDR3 sequence (DNA): TGTGCCAGCAGCTTAGCGGGAACGAATAATTCACCCCTCCACTTT. It encodes CASSLAGTNNSPLHF. V and J are TRBV7-3 and TRBJ1-6; no reliable D call. The CDR3 totals 15 residues. Looked up from germline, CDR1 is SGHTA and CDR2 is FQGTGA. The germline V and J ends were trimmed by 2 bases and 5 bases, with 10 bases remaining between them.

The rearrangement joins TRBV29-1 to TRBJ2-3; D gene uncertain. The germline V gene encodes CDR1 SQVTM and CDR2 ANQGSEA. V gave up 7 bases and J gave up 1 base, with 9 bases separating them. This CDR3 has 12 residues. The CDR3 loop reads CSGEVGTDTQYF. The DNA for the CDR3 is TGCAGCGGAGAGGTGGGCACAGATACGCAGTATTTT.

CDR3 in amino acids: CASSLAGPPSFDTQYF. As DNA, the CDR3 is TGTGCCAGCAGCTTAGCCGGTCCACCAAGTTTCGATACGCAGTATTTT. The chain uses TRBV11-3 and TRBJ2-3; D unresolved. Germline CDR1 and CDR2: SGHNT and YENEEA. The CDR3 has 16 amino acids. V was clipped by 1 base and J by 6 bases, with 17 bases between them. The variable domain in full, completed from reference TRBV11-3 and TRBJ2-3, reads EAGVVQSPRYKIIEKKQPVAFWCNPISGHNTLYWYLQNLGQGPELLIRYENEEAVDDSQLPKDRFSAERLKGVDSTLKIQPAELGDSAVYLCASSLAGPPSFDTQYFGPGTRLTVL.

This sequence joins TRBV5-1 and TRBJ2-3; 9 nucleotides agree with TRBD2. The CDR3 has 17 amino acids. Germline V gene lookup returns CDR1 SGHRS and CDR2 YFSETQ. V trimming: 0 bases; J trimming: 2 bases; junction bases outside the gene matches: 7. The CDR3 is CASSLAPRGGATDTQYF. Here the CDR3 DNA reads TGCGCCAGCAGCTTGGCGCCTCGCGGGGGGGCCACAGATACGCAGTATTTT.

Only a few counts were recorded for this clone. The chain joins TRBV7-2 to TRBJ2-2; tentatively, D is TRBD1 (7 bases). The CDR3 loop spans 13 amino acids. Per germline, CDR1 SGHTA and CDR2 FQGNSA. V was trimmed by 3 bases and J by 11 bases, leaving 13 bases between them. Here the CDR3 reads CASSFGQGGELFF. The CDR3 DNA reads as TGTGCCAGCAGCTTCGGCCAGGGGGGCGAGCTGTTTTTT.

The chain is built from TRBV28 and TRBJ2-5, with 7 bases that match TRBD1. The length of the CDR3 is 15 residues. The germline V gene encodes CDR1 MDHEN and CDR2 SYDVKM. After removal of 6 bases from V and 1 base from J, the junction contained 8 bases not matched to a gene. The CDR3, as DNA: TGTGCCAGCAGCCGACCCACAGGGGCCCAAGAGACCCAGTACTTC. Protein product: CASSRPTGAQETQYF.

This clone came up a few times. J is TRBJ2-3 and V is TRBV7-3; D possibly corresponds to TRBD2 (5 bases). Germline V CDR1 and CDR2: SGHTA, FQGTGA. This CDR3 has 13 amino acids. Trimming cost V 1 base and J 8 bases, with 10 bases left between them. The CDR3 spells CASSLSIRGTQYF. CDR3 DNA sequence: TGTGCCAGCAGCTTAAGTATCCGGGGTACGCAGTATTTT.

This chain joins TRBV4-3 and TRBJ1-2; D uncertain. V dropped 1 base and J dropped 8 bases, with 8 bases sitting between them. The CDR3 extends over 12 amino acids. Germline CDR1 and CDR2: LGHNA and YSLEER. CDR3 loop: CASSQVFGGYTF. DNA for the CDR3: TGCGCCAGCAGCCAAGTATTTGGGGGCTACACCTTC.

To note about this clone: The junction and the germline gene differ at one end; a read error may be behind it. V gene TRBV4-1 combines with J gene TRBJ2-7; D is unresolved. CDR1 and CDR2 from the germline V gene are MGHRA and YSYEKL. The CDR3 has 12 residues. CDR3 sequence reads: CASSQEPYEQYF. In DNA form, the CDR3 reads TGTGCCAGCAGCCAAGAACCCTACGAGCAGTACTTC.

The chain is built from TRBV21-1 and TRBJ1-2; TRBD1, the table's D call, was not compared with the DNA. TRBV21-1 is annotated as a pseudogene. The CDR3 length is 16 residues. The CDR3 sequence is CASSKVRQGYNYGYTF. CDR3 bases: TGTGCCAGCAGCAAAGTAAGACAGGGGTATAACTATGGCTACACCTTC.

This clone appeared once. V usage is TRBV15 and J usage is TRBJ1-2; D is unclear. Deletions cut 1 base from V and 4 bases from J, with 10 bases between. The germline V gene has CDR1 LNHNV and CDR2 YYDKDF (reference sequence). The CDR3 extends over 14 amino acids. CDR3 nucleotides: TGTGCCACCAGCAGAGGGGGAGCGGGCTATGGCTACACCTTC. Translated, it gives CATSRGGAGYGYTF.

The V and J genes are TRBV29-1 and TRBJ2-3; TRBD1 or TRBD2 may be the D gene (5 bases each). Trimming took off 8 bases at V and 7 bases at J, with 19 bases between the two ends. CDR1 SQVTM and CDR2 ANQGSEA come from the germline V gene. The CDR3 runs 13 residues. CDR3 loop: CSSSEAGWYTQYF. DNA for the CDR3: TGCAGCTCGTCGGAGGCAGGGTGGTATACGCAGTATTTT.